One sample yielded the 8 T cell receptor beta chains listed below, sequenced in a study of OX40 agonist ivuxolimab in advanced cancers. Only in-frame clones appear in the TCRdb table, and some are missing; sequencing was by immunoSEQ multiplex PCR. The table records under 90,000 clones, about 93% of them present only once. The sample here was CD4+ or CD8+ T cells sorted from blood, taken in a trial of the OX40 agonist ivuxolimab. Source of these receptors: an adult with an advanced solid tumor such as melanoma, head and neck, liver or kidney cancer.

This chain connects TRBV14 to TRBJ1-6; no clear D. CDR1 SGHDN and CDR2 FVKESK come from the germline V gene. CDR3 length equals 14 residues. V dropped 1 base and J dropped 7 bases, with 8 bases sitting between them. This chain's CDR3 is CASSQVVRNSPLHF. The CDR3 DNA reads TGTGCCAGCAGCCAAGTTGTCCGGAATTCACCCCTCCACTTT.

The chain combines TRBV6-5 with TRBJ2-1, with 8 bases that match TRBD1. Germline assignment: CDR1 MNHEY and CDR2 SVGAGI. The CDR3 contains 13 residues. The junction had 0 bases not matched to a gene; V was cut back by 2 bases and J by 6 bases. DNA for the CDR3: TGTGCCAGCAGTTACGGACAGGGCAATGAGCAGTTCTTC. Translated, it gives CASSYGQGNEQFF.

This clone was picked up one time. The J gene is TRBJ2-1, the V gene TRBV28; 12 bases map to TRBD2. The CDR3 is made up of 16 amino acids. V lost 4 bases and J lost 2; bases outside the gene matches: 3. The germline V gene has CDR1 MDHEN and CDR2 SYDVKM. The CDR3 sequence is CASSSLAGGTYNEQFF. In DNA, the CDR3 is TGTGCCAGCAGTTCTCTAGCGGGGGGGACCTACAATGAGCAGTTCTTC.

The chain employs TRBV10-3 and TRBJ2-2, with D hard to call. This CDR3 region has 13 residues. Trimming stripped 2 bases from V and 8 bases from J, with 9 bases between. Germline V lookup: CDR1 ENHRY, CDR2 SYGVKD. The CDR3: CAISEAEGGELFF. The CDR3, as DNA: TGTGCCATCAGTGAGGCGGAAGGGGGGGAGCTGTTTTTT.

This sequence joins TRBV19 and TRBJ1-1, with 7 bases fitting TRBD1. This CDR3 is built from 14 residues. J was trimmed by 1 base and V by 4 bases; bases with no gene match: 3. CDR1 LNHDA and CDR2 SQIVND come from the germline V gene (reference sequence). CDR3 protein: CASSTDRANTEAFF. Written as DNA, the CDR3 is TGTGCCAGTAGTACCGACAGGGCGAACACTGAAGCTTTCTTT. Drawing the rest from reference TRBV19 and TRBJ1-1, the complete variable domain is DGGITQSPKYLFRKEGQNVTLSCEQNLNHDAMYWYRQDPGQGLRLIYYSQIVNDFQKGDIAEGYSVSREKKESFPLTVTSAQKNPTAFYLCASSTDRANTEAFFGQGTRLTVV.

This clone was detected only once. A read error may account for a junction end that differs from germline. The chain combines TRBV6-5 with TRBJ2-2; TRBD1 aligns across 9 bases. CDR1 is MNHEY and CDR2 is SVGAGI in the germline V gene. This CDR3 comprises 15 residues. CDR3 nucleotides: TGTGCCAGCAGTGCCGGGACAGGGAACAACGGGGAGCTGTTTTTT. It is translated as CASSAGTGNNGELFF.

The V call is TRBV25-1, the J call TRBJ2-2, with 9 nucleotides matching TRBD2. After removal of 5 bases from V and 3 bases from J, the junction contained 7 bases not matched to a gene. Per germline, CDR1 MGHDK and CDR2 SYGVNS. The CDR3 contains 16 residues. The CDR3 is CASSLSERGDTGELFF. Here the CDR3 DNA reads TGTGCCAGCAGTCTATCCGAGCGGGGGGACACCGGGGAGCTGTTTTTT.

The chain employs TRBV2 and TRBJ1-3, with 7 positions matching TRBD1. V lost 8 bases, J lost 1 base, and 5 bases stayed unmatched. The CDR3 spans 14 residues. The germline CDR1 and CDR2 sequences are SNHLY and FYNNEI. The CDR3 sequence is CASGGTASGNTIYF. In DNA, the CDR3 is TGTGCCAGCGGCGGGACAGCTTCTGGAAACACCATATATTTT.